This T cell receptor beta chain was recovered during a study of control samples from healthy donors and cancer patients. This table comes from immunoSEQ multiplex PCR, and its TCRdb copy is limited to in-frame clones, with some not included. Among fewer than 95,000 clones listed, about 88% were seen once. This CDR3 comprises 15 residues. The junction had 7 bases not matched to a gene; V was cut back by 4 bases and J by 3 bases. Germline V gene data show CDR1 as KGHDR and CDR2 as SFDVKD. The chain uses TRBV24-1 and TRBJ1-2; 7 positions agree with TRBD1. Sequences were obtained from blood. This TCR was recovered from a woman in her forties or fifties in good health. The CDR3 protein is CATSDLDRVYYGYTF. CDR3 nucleotide sequence: TGTGCCACCAGTGACCTCGACAGGGTCTACTATGGCTACACCTTC.